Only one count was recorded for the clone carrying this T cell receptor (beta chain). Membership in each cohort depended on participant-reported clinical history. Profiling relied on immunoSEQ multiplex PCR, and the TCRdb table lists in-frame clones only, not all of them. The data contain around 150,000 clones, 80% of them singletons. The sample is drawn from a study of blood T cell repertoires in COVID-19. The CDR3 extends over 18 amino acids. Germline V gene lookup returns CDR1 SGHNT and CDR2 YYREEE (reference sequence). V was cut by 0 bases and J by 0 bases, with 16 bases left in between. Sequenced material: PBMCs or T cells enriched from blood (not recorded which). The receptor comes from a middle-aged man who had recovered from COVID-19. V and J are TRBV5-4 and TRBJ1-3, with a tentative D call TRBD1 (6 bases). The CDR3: CASSLARDRFYSGNTIYF. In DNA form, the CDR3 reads TGTGCCAGCAGCTTGGCACGTGACAGGTTCTACTCTGGAAACACCATATATTTT.